These T cell receptor beta chains were read from a single sample in a study of beta chain features in type 1 diabetes. Using immunoSEQ multiplex PCR, the repertoire was profiled, and TCRdb retains in-frame clones only, with some absent. The repertoire holds 250,000 to 350,000 clones, with 12% to 15% as singletons. Material for sequencing was central memory CD4+ T cells from blood. These receptors all come from a man in his thirties or forties in good health. Both conserved end residues are part of each CDR3. A D gene is named only where the DNA matches it firmly. Clone size is shown for a subset of rows, as once, few, many or a class of expanded clone.

D gene,J gene,V gene,clone size,CDR3 DNA,CDR3 protein
.,TRBJ1-2,TRBV7-9,many,TGTGCCAGCAGCTTAGCGCTCACAGAGAGAGGCTACACCTTC,CASSLALTERGYTF
TRBD1,TRBJ1-2,TRBV4-1,few,TGCGCCAGCAGCCAAGATCTTAGTAGACAGGGGCGAAGCTATGGCTACACCTTC,CASSQDLSRQGRSYGYTF
TRBD1,TRBJ2-1,TRBV29-1,.,TGCAGCGTGGGACAGGTTTACAATGAGCAGTTCTTC,CSVGQVYNEQFF
TRBD1,TRBJ1-1,TRBV7-2,few,TGTGCCAGCAGCTTAGCGGGAAGAGACAGGGTGAAAATTGAAGCTTTCTTT,CASSLAGRDRVKIEAFF
TRBD2,TRBJ2-3,TRBV7-8,.,TGTGCCAGCAGCCATAGCGGGAGGGCCTCGCGAGATACGCAGTATTTT,CASSHSGRASRDTQYF
.,TRBJ1-3,TRBV18,.,TGTGCCAGCTCACCACCACTCAGGGCTGGAAACACCATATATTTT,CASSPPLRAGNTIYF
.,TRBJ2-2,TRBV4-3,few,TGCGCCAGCAGCCAAGCGCGGGCTCGGGGGACCGGGGAGCTGTTTTTT,CASSQARARGTGELFF
TRBD1,TRBJ1-2,TRBV6-5,few,TGTGCCAGCAGCCAACAGGGGGCTAACTATGGCTACACCTTC,CASSQQGANYGYTF
TRBD2,TRBJ2-1,TRBV14,.,TGTGCCAGCAGCCCATCACTAGCGGGGGTCGTCAATGAGCAGTTCTTC,CASSPSLAGVVNEQFF
.,TRBJ2-3,TRBV5-8,few,TGTGCCAGCAGCTTGGGACAGGGGACTAGGGCAGATACGCAGTATTTT,CASSLGQGTRADTQYF
.,TRBJ2-5,TRBV7-2,few,TGTGCCAGCAGCTTTGGACCCGAGGTAGAGACCCAGTACTTC,CASSFGPEVETQYF
.,TRBJ2-1,TRBV5-4,.,TGTGCCAGCAGCCGAGCTTATGAGCAGTTCTTC,CASSRAYEQFF
TRBD1,TRBJ2-7,TRBV9,few,TGTGCCAGCAGCCGGGGACAGGCCACCTACGAGCAGTACTTC,CASSRGQATYEQYF
TRBD1,TRBJ2-5,TRBV5-4,.,TGTGCCAGCAGCCGGACAGGGGGGGTCCAAGAGACCCAGTACTTC,CASSRTGGVQETQYF
.,TRBJ2-2,TRBV7-3,.,TGTGCCAGCAGCTTAGGGCGGAAGAACACCGGGGAGCTGTTTTTT,CASSLGRKNTGELFF
.,TRBJ1-4,TRBV10-3,few,TGTGCCATCAGTGTCGGTTCGGGAGCTAATGAAAAACTGTTTTTT,CAISVGSGANEKLFF
.,TRBJ2-2,TRBV7-2,.,TGTGCCAGCAGCTTTGCGGGGGCAATCGGGGAGCTGTTTTTT,CASSFAGAIGELFF
TRBD1,TRBJ1-1,TRBV27,.,TGTGCCAGCAATAGGGACAGGGCGGACACTGAAGCTTTCTTT,CASNRDRADTEAFF
TRBD2,TRBJ2-7,TRBV29-1,few,TGCAGCGTTGACGCTCCGGGGGGGTACGAGCAGTACTTC,CSVDAPGGYEQYF
.,TRBJ2-1,TRBV7-2,few,TGTGCCAGCCTGTCCAGGGTAACCAATGAGCAGTTCTTC,CASLSRVTNEQFF
.,TRBJ1-2,TRBV6-5,once,TGTGCCAGCAACGAAGCTACAGGGTCAGGTGGCTACACCTTC,CASNEATGSGGYTF
TRBD2,TRBJ2-3,TRBV9,.,TGTGCCAGCAGCGTGGCCGGGACTAGCGGGAGTCGGGCAGATACGCAGTATTTT,CASSVAGTSGSRADTQYF
.,TRBJ1-1,TRBV11-1,many,TGTGCCAGCAGCTTAGGAGGCGGCCACTTCTTT,CASSLGGGHFF
TRBD2,TRBJ2-1,TRBV6-5,.,TGTGCCAGCAGGCGCCTAGCGGGAGTAAATGAGCAGTTCTTC,CASRRLAGVNEQFF
TRBD1,TRBJ1-2,TRBV5-4,.,TGTGCCAGCAGCTTGGGACAGGGGGCGAATTGGAATGGCTACACCTTC,CASSLGQGANWNGYTF
TRBD2,TRBJ2-1,TRBV6-1,.,TGTGCCATCAGGTCGACTAGCGGGAGGGTTAATGAGCAGTTCTTC,CAIRSTSGRVNEQFF
.,TRBJ2-5,TRBV4-2,.,TGTGCCAGCAGCCAAGGGTTTGGGCGGCAAGAGACCCAGTACTTC,CASSQGFGRQETQYF
.,TRBJ2-7,TRBV23-1,.,TGCGCCAGCAGCCCCCCCGGCAGCGTGCTCTCCTACGAGCAGTACTTC,CASSPPGSVLSYEQYF
TRBD2,TRBJ2-5,TRBV5-4,.,TGTGCCAGCAGCAATCCGAGCGGGGAGGCGGGGGAGACCCAGTACTTC,CASSNPSGEAGETQYF
.,TRBJ1-5,TRBV30,few,TGTGCCTGGAGTGTACAGGGCCGGAGCAATCAGCCCCAGCATTTT,CAWSVQGRSNQPQHF
TRBD1,TRBJ2-1,TRBV14,many,TGTGCCAGCAGCGGGAAGGACAGGGTGGTCAATGAGCAGTTCTTC,CASSGKDRVVNEQFF
TRBD2,TRBJ2-1,TRBV7-2,.,TGTGCCAGCAGCGCTAGCGGGAGGTACGACAATGAGCAGTTCTTC,CASSASGRYDNEQFF
.,TRBJ1-1,TRBV11-3,few,TGTGCCAGCAGCTTACCCAACGGCAGAGAAGCTTTCTTT,CASSLPNGREAFF
TRBD1,TRBJ2-5,TRBV4-3,once,TGCGCCAGCAGCCAAGATACTGGGGGTCAGGGGGCCCAGTACTTC,CASSQDTGGQGAQYF
TRBD1,TRBJ1-2,TRBV11-3,.,TGTGCCAGCAGCGTTAGCTACAGGGGGTATGGCTACACCTTC,CASSVSYRGYGYTF
.,TRBJ1-2,TRBV2,few,TGTGCCAGCAACTTGGGGGCCGTAAACTATGGCTACACCTTC,CASNLGAVNYGYTF
.,TRBJ1-2,TRBV6-5,.,TGTGCCAGCAGCTCCGGGACCTACCCCATCTATGGCTACACCTTC,CASSSGTYPIYGYTF
.,TRBJ1-4,TRBV5-4,many,TGTGCCAGCAGCACCACTACTAATGAAAAACTGTTTTTT,CASSTTTNEKLFF
.,TRBJ2-2,TRBV9,few,TGTGCCAGCAGCGTAGAGAGTGGCACCGGGGAGCTGTTTTTT,CASSVESGTGELFF
.,TRBJ1-2,TRBV7-8,many,TGTGCCAGCAGCTCTGCCTCCCGGGCCACTAACTATGGCTACACCTTC,CASSSASRATNYGYTF
TRBD2,TRBJ2-7,TRBV2,few,TGTGCCAGCAGTGAGTCGTCACCGGGGGGCGAGCAGTACTTC,CASSESSPGGEQYF
TRBD2,TRBJ2-1,TRBV6-6,.,TGTGCCAGCAGTGGAAGCGGGGGGGCCGGTGAGCAGTTCTTC,CASSGSGGAGEQFF
.,TRBJ1-3,TRBV7-8,.,TGTGCCAGCAGCTTAGCAACAGGGTTGTCTGGAAACACCATATATTTT,CASSLATGLSGNTIYF
TRBD1,TRBJ2-2,TRBV5-5,.,TGTGCCAGCAGGACGGGACAGGGTGGGACCGGGGAGCTGTTTTTT,CASRTGQGGTGELFF
.,TRBJ1-5,TRBV6-6,.,TGTGCCAGCAGTTACTCTCGACAGCTCAATCAGCCCCAGCATTTT,CASSYSRQLNQPQHF
.,TRBJ2-1,TRBV19,few,TGTGCTACGGCCGGGCTGAACAATGAGCAGTTCTTC,CATAGLNNEQFF
TRBD2,TRBJ2-1,TRBV4-1,few,TGCGCCAGCAGCCAAGAGGGACTAGTAAATGAGCAGTTCTTC,CASSQEGLVNEQFF
TRBD1,TRBJ1-5,TRBV18,few,TGTGCCAGCTCACCCGGACAGGTTAATCAGCCCCAGCATTTT,CASSPGQVNQPQHF
.,TRBJ1-1,TRBV7-8,few,TGTGCCAGCAGCCCTTCCCGGTTTGTTTCGCGTACTGAAGCTTTCTTT,CASSPSRFVSRTEAFF
TRBD2,TRBJ2-7,TRBV5-6,few,TGTGCCAGCAGCTTGGTTAGCGGGCCACAGTACTTC,CASSLVSGPQYF
TRBD1,TRBJ1-2,TRBV2,few,TGTGCCAGCAGTAAGGACAGGGTAATATTCGATGGCTACACCTTC,CASSKDRVIFDGYTF
.,TRBJ2-5,TRBV18,few,TGTGCCAGCTCACCACCGGCTAGCGCCGAGACCCAGTACTTC,CASSPPASAETQYF
.,TRBJ1-1,TRBV20-1,few,TGCAGTGCTCAGGGTAATAATGAAGCTTTCTTT,CSAQGNNEAFF